This record covers a single T cell receptor beta chain. This entry comes from a study of T cells of healthy individuals. TCRdb itself ran the 5' RACE reads through MiXCR, one entry per CDR3 protein. The data contain under 70,000 distinct CDR3 sequences, about 15% of them seen just once; the ten biggest clones take up about 16%. The receptor comes from a human donor in good health.

The CDR3 protein is CSVLASGGAGIQDSGANVLTF. The CDR3 DNA reads TGCAGCGTCCTCGCTAGCGGGGGGGCGGGAATCCAGGACTCTGGGGCCAACGTCCTGACTTTC. This chain uses TRBV29-1 with TRBJ2-6, with TRBD2 matching over 12 bases. Losses at the gene ends were 6 bases for V and 0 bases for J; bases not matched to a gene: 18. The CDR3 is made up of 21 amino acids. Germline V lookup: CDR1 SQVTM, CDR2 ANQGSEA.